These 6 T cell receptor beta chains originate from one sample sequenced in a study of Ad26.COV2.S vaccination and SARS-CoV-2 variants. As for treatment: 19 received Ad26.COV2.S at low or high dose, single or two shots; about 5 received placebo; per-sample allocation not given. It was on day 63 after the first vaccine or placebo injection that samples were taken. Sequenced by immunoSEQ multiplex PCR; TCRdb stores in-frame clones only, minus some. The sample yields about 350,000 clones, approximately 85% seen once. The material was peripheral blood, obtained in a trial of Ad26.COV2.S vaccine versus placebo. These receptor sequences come from a person aged 18 to 59 who received the Ad26.COV2.S COVID-19 vaccine or a placebo.

The chain links TRBV5-1 to TRBJ2-3; D call uncertain. This CDR3 region has 16 residues. Germline loops: CDR1 SGHRS, CDR2 YFSETQ. The V and J ends lost 1 base and 2 bases respectively, with 14 bases between them. The chain's CDR3 is CASSLRLRVPTDTQYF. For the CDR3, the DNA is TGCGCCAGCAGCTTGAGGTTAAGGGTTCCCACAGATACGCAGTATTTT.

The rearrangement uses TRBV5-6 and TRBJ2-2, with 8 positions matching TRBD2. Germline-derived CDR1 and CDR2 are SGHDT and YYEEEE. The CDR3 has 18 residues. V lost 2 bases, J lost 3 bases, and 12 bases stayed unmatched. In DNA form, the CDR3 reads TGTGCCAGCAGCTTAGGCAGCGGGGGAGGTTTTTACACCGGGGAGCTGTTTTTT. Protein sequence: CASSLGSGGGFYTGELFF.

The V call is TRBV27, the J call TRBJ2-1; D not resolved. CDR1 and CDR2 from the germline V gene are MNHEY and SMNVEV (reference sequence). CDR3 size: 14 residues. The V gene lost 2 bases and the J gene lost 13 bases, with 18 bases spanning the gap. The CDR3 loop is CASSLGSTHNIQFF. The CDR3 coding sequence is TGTGCCAGCAGTTTAGGCTCGACCCATAACATTCAGTTCTTC.

The rearrangement links TRBV18 to TRBJ2-1, with D tentatively TRBD1 or TRBD2 (5 bases each). CDR1 is KGHSH and CDR2 is LQKENI in the germline V gene. CDR3 length equals 18 residues. V was clipped by 1 base and J by 0 bases, with 16 bases between them. This chain's CDR3 is CASSPRGGLTSSYNEQFF. The CDR3 DNA reads as TGTGCCAGCTCACCACGGGGCGGGCTCACCAGCTCCTACAATGAGCAGTTCTTC.

The V gene is TRBV6-5, the J gene TRBJ1-3; D is unclear. Trimming took 4 bases from V and 1 from J, leaving 14 bases between them. Germline V gene sequence: CDR1 MNHEY, CDR2 SVGAGI. The CDR3 is 16 amino acids. DNA of the CDR3: TGTGCCAGCAGTTGGGGAGGAGGCGCTTCTGGAAACACCATATATTTT. Amino acids: CASSWGGGASGNTIYF.

The chain carries TRBV6-2 or TRBV6-3 and TRBJ2-6, with 7 bases fitting TRBD1. Trimming took 1 base from V and 0 from J; bases not matched to a gene: 0. Germline CDR1 MNHEY, CDR2 SVGEGT. CDR3 length equals 16 residues. CDR3 bases: TGTGCCAGCAGTTACTGGACAGGCTCTGGGGCCAACGTCCTGACTTTC. Its protein is CASSYWTGSGANVLTF.